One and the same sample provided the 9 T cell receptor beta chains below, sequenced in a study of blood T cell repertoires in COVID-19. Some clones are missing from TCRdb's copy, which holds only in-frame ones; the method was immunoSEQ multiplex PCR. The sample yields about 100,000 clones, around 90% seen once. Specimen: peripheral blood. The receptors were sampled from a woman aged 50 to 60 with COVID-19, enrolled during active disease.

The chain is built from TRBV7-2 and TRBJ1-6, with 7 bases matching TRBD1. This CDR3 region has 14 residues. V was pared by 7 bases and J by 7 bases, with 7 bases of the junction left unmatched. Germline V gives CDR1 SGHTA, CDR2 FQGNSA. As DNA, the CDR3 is TGTGCCAGCAAACCTGGACAGGCGAATTCACCCCTCCACTTT. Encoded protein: CASKPGQANSPLHF.

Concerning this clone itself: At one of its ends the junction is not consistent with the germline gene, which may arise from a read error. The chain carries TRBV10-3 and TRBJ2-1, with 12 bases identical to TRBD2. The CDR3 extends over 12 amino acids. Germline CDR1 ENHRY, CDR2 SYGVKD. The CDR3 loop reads CAISESASGGVF. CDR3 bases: TGTGCCATCAGTGAGTCTGCTAGCGGGGGGGTCTTC.

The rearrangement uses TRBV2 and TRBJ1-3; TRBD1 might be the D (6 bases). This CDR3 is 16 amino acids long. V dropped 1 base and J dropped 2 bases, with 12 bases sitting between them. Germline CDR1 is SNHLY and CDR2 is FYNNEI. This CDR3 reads CASSEDNTGPGNTIYF. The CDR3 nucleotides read TGTGCCAGCAGTGAAGACAACACAGGGCCTGGAAACACCATATATTTT. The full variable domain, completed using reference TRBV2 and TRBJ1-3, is EPEVTQTPSHQVTQMGQEVILRCVPISNHLYFYWYRQILGQKVEFLVSFYNNEISEKSEIFDDQFSVERPDGSNFTLKIRSTKLEDSAMYFCASSEDNTGPGNTIYFGEGSWLTVV.

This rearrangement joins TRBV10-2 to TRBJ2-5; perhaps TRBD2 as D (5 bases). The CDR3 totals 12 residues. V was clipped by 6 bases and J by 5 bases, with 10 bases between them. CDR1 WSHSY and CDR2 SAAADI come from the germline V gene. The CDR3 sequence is CASSTSGETQYF. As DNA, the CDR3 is TGCGCCAGCAGCACCTCGGGGGAGACCCAGTACTTC.

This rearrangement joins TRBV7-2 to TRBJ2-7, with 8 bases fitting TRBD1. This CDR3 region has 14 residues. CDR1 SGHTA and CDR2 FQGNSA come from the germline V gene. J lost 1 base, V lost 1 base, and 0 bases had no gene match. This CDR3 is CASSLGTGSYEQYF. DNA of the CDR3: TGTGCCAGCAGCTTAGGGACAGGGTCCTACGAGCAGTACTTC. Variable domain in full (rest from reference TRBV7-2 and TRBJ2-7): GAGVSQSPSNKVTEKGKDVELRCDPISGHTALYWYRQSLGQGLEFLIYFQGNSAPDKSGLPSDRFSAERTGGSVSTLTIQRTQQEDSAVYLCASSLGTGSYEQYFGPGTRLTVT.

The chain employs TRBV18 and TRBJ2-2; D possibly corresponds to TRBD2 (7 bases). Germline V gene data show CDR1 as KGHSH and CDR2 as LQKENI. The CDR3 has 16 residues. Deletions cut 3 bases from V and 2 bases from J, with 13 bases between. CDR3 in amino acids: CASSPVRGTNTGELFF. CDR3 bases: TGTGCCAGCTCACCGGTGCGGGGGACAAACACCGGGGAGCTGTTTTTT.

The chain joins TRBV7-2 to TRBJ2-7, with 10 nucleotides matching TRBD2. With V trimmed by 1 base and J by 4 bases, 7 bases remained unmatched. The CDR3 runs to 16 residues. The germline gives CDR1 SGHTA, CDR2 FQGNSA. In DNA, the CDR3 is TGTGCCAGCAGCTTAGTACCTAGCGGGGGTGGGTACGAGCAGTACTTC. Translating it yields CASSLVPSGGGYEQYF.

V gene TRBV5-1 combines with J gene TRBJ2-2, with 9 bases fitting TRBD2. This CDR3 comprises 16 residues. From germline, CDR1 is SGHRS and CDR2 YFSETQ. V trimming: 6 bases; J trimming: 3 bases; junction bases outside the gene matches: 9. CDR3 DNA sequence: TGCGCCAGCACCGTGCGGCGGGGGGGTGACACCGGGGAGCTGTTTTTT. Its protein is CASTVRRGGDTGELFF.

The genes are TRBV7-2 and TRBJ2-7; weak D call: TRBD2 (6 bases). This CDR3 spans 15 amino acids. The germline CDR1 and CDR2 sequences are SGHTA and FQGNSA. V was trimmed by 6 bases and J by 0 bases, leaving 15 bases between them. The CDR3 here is CASRMGGAGSYEQYF. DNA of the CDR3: TGTGCCAGCAGGATGGGGGGAGCGGGCTCCTACGAGCAGTACTTC.